This T cell receptor (beta chain) stems from a study of cytomegalovirus exposure and HLA in healthy donors. Trimming took 1 base from V and 3 from J; bases not matched to a gene: 6. The CDR3 runs to 15 residues. Germline lookup yields CDR1 MGHRA and CDR2 YSYEKL. Overall study results and limits: Subsequent analysis of the 110 or so validation repertoires found a tendency for first-cohort TCR clusters to co-occur.

A remark on this clone: Its target is not known.

The repertoire was sequenced with immunoSEQ multiplex PCR; TCRdb's copy has only in-frame clones and lacks some. Here the sample spans roughly 170,000 clones, about 80% being singletons. This chain uses TRBV4-1 with TRBJ2-7, with 7 bases lining up with TRBD1. The sample was PBMCs. This clonotype originated in a woman aged 18-29 years in good health and CMV-seropositive. The CDR3, as DNA: TGCGCCAGCAGCCAAGCCGGGACAGTAAACTACGAGCAGTACTTC. Translation gives CASSQAGTVNYEQYF.